Given below is one T cell receptor (beta chain) in context. Trimming cost V 2 bases and J 2 bases; bases outside gene matches: 2. The germline V gene encodes CDR1 MNHNY and CDR2 SVGAGI (reference sequence). This CDR3 has 15 amino acids. These data originate in a study of T cell changes during pregnancy in multiple sclerosis. Libraries were prepared by immunoSEQ multiplex PCR; TCRdb keeps only in-frame clonotypes and omits some of them. Of around 110,000 clones listed, around 90% are singletons. The clonotype was recovered from a female donor with multiple sclerosis, enrolled in a pregnancy study. This chain joins TRBV6-6 and TRBJ1-5, with 8 bases aligning to TRBD1. The source was peripheral blood, collected in the third trimester of pregnancy. The CDR3 loop reads CASSYMDRGNQPQHF. For the CDR3, the DNA is TGTGCCAGCAGTTACATGGACAGGGGCAATCAGCCCCAGCATTTT.